This T cell receptor beta chain was sequenced for a study of blood T cell repertoires in COVID-19. Study at large: The samples span acute and convalescent COVID-19 from the United States, Italy and Spain. PBMCs, B-cell-depleted T cells, or T cells were the source of the cDNA or gDNA that made up the material.

Authors' analysis steps: Reference gene primer amplification yielded estimated nucleated cell counts. Profiled with immunoSEQ multiplex PCR; TCRdb holds only in-frame clones, not every one. V, J and clone size reflect that table, while D and trimming were determined from the DNA. The repertoire holds fewer than 350,000 clones, with 85% as singletons. V lost 4 bases and J 6 bases, leaving 16 bases between the germline ends. The CDR3 extends over 15 amino acids. CDR1 is LGHDT and CDR2 is YNNKEL in the germline V gene (reference sequence). The genes are TRBV3-1 (or the pseudogene TRBV3-2) and TRBJ2-1; unclear D gene. The sequence came from a woman aged 45-65 years with active or convalescent COVID-19. Sequencing was done on a sample of peripheral blood. The CDR3 sequence: CASSPSAPPFNEQFF. CDR3 nucleotide sequence: TGTGCCAGCAGCCCAAGCGCCCCCCCTTTCAATGAGCAGTTCTTC.